The next 13 T cell receptor beta chains were all read from a single sample in a study of blood T cell repertoires in COVID-19. Measured with immunoSEQ multiplex PCR; TCRdb has only the in-frame clones, and not every one. In the table there are a few hundred thousand clones, roughly 90% of which are singletons. The sequenced sample was peripheral blood. These receptors originate from a man aged 25 to 40 with acute or convalescent COVID-19.

The sample holds a few counts of this clone. The rearrangement links TRBV5-1 to TRBJ2-7; D is perhaps TRBD1 (5 bases). From germline, CDR1 is SGHRS and CDR2 YFSETQ. CDR3 length: 13 residues. With 2 bases removed from V and 2 bases from J, the gap between germline ends came to 8 bases. CDR3 bases: TGCGCCAGCAGCTTTGACAGAGCCTACGAGCAGTACTTC. Translating gives CASSFDRAYEQYF.

The V gene is TRBV5-1, the J gene TRBJ2-1; TRBD2 matches 7 bases. The J segment lost 8 bases and the V segment lost 2 bases, leaving 4 bases of the junction unmatched. The CDR3 has 13 amino acids. CDR1 and CDR2 (germline): SGHRS, YFSETQ. The CDR3 protein is CASSLSSGYEQFF. CDR3 nucleotides: TGCGCCAGCAGCTTATCTAGCGGTTATGAGCAGTTCTTC.

J is TRBJ2-2 and V is TRBV6-5; 8 nucleotides match TRBD1. The length of the CDR3 is 15 residues. Germline V gene sequence: CDR1 MNHEY, CDR2 SVGAGI. V was clipped by 7 bases and J by 5 bases; unmatched bases: 9. The CDR3 loop is CASTKDRGWTGELFF. In nucleotides, the CDR3 is TGTGCCAGCACAAAAGACAGGGGTTGGACCGGGGAGCTGTTTTTT.

V usage is TRBV28 and J usage is TRBJ1-5, with D hard to call. V gave up 6 bases and J gave up 4 bases, with 22 bases separating them. The CDR3 runs 17 residues. Germline V gene lookup returns CDR1 MDHEN and CDR2 SYDVKM. CDR3 amino acids: CASRLGVPINYNQPQHF. CDR3 in DNA: TGTGCCAGCAGACTTGGTGTACCCATTAATTATAATCAGCCCCAGCATTTT.

V gene TRBV7-3 combines with J gene TRBJ1-1, with D unresolved. V lost 2 bases and J lost 5, with 9 bases in between. Germline loops: CDR1 SGHTA, CDR2 FQGTGA. The CDR3 loop spans 13 amino acids. DNA for the CDR3: TGTGCCAGCAGCTTAGCCCGGTTTACTGAAGCTTTCTTT. It specifies CASSLARFTEAFF. Based on the CDR3 plus reference TRBV7-3 and TRBJ1-1, the full variable domain is GAGVSQTPSNKVTEKGKYVELRCDPISGHTALYWYRQSLGQGPEFLIYFQGTGAADDSGLPNDRFFAVRPEGSVSTLKIQRTERGDSAVYLCASSLARFTEAFFGQGTRLTVV.

V usage is TRBV7-9 and J usage is TRBJ2-3, with TRBD2 as a possible D gene (5 bases). Trimming took 5 bases from V and 2 from J, leaving 14 bases between them. The CDR3 has 15 amino acids. Germline assignment: CDR1 SEHNR and CDR2 FQNEAQ (reference sequence). The CDR3 protein is CASSPLLDPTDTQYF. DNA of the CDR3: TGTGCCAGCAGCCCCCTACTAGACCCCACAGATACGCAGTATTTT.

The chain uses TRBV28 and TRBJ1-4; perhaps TRBD1 as D (6 bases). This CDR3 has 14 amino acids. Per the germline V gene, CDR1 is MDHEN and CDR2 is SYDVKM. Trimming left V 5 bases short and J 8 bases short, with 15 bases between. CDR3 region: CASSGGGGKEKLFF. In DNA, the CDR3 is TGTGCCAGCAGTGGAGGGGGGGGAAAGGAAAAACTGTTTTTT.

This clone was seen once. This chain uses TRBV28 with TRBJ2-4, with 7 nucleotides matching TRBD1. This CDR3 has 15 amino acids. J lost 1 base, V lost 3 bases, and 3 bases had no gene match. From germline, CDR1 is MDHEN and CDR2 SYDVKM. CDR3 bases: TGTGCCAGCAGTTTCAGCAGGGGGGCCAAAAACATTCAGTACTTC. Protein product: CASSFSRGAKNIQYF.

With regard to this clone: This specimen includes other DNA sequences encoding the same CDR3. V and J are TRBV5-1 and TRBJ1-5; D possibly corresponds to TRBD1 (5 bases). Trimming removed 2 bases from V and 5 bases from J, with 11 bases in between. CDR3 length: 14 amino acids. CDR1 is SGHRS, CDR2 YFSETQ, per germline. The CDR3 sequence is CASSFGTGDQPQHF. The CDR3, as DNA: TGCGCCAGCAGCTTTGGGACGGGAGATCAGCCCCAGCATTTT.

This clone was seen repeatedly, ten times or more. This sequence joins TRBV15 and TRBJ1-5; D is possibly TRBD1 (5 bases). Trimming took off 0 bases at V and 2 bases at J, with 11 bases between the two ends. Germline values: CDR1 LNHNV, CDR2 YYDKDF (reference sequence). The CDR3 has 16 residues. The CDR3 here is CATSRDAGRGNQPQHF. DNA of the CDR3: TGTGCCACCAGCAGAGATGCAGGGAGGGGCAATCAGCCCCAGCATTTT.

The rearrangement uses TRBV7-2 and TRBJ2-5; D might be TRBD1 (5 bases). Germline V lookup: CDR1 SGHTA, CDR2 FQGNSA. The CDR3 is 15 amino acids. Deletions cut 2 bases from V and 2 bases from J, with 12 bases between. The CDR3 sequence: CASSLMGRLQETQYF. The CDR3 DNA is TGTGCCAGCAGCTTAATGGGGCGGTTACAAGAGACCCAGTACTTC.

J is TRBJ2-2 and V is TRBV27; 7 bases are a match to TRBD1. The germline CDR1 and CDR2 sequences are MNHEY and SMNVEV (reference sequence). The CDR3 totals 15 residues. With 8 bases clipped from V and 2 bases from J, the junction kept 8 bases outside the gene matches. CDR3 sequence: CASRDGQVNTGELFF. CDR3 sequence (DNA): TGTGCCAGCCGCGACGGACAGGTTAACACCGGGGAGCTGTTTTTT.

V usage is TRBV10-2 and J usage is TRBJ1-1; 10 bases are shared with TRBD1. Looked up from germline, CDR1 is WSHSY and CDR2 is SAAADI. This CDR3 is built from 17 residues. The V gene end was trimmed by 0 bases and the J gene end by 5 bases; junction bases not matched to a gene: 9. The CDR3 DNA follows: TGCGCCAGCAGTGAGTCCCCGGGACAGGGGTCGGGGACTGAAGCTTTCTTT. Protein: CASSESPGQGSGTEAFF.